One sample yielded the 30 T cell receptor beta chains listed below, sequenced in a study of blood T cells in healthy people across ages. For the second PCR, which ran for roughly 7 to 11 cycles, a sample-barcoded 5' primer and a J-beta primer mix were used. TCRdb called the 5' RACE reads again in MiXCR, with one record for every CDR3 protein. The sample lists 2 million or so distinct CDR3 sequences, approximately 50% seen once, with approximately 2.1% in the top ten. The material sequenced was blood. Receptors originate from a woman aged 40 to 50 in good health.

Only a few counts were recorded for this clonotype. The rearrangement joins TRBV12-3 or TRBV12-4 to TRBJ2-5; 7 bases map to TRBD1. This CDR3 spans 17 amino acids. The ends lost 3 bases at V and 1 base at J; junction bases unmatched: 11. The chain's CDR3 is CASSFPLRRQGQETQYF. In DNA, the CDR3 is TGTGCCAGCAGTTTTCCTCTTCGGAGACAGGGCCAAGAGACCCAGTACTTC.

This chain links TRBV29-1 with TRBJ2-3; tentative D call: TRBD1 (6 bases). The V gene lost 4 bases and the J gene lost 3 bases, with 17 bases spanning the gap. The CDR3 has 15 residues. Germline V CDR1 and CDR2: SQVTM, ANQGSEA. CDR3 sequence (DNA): TGCAGCGTTGCCCCGCTTCTAACAGGGACAGATACGCAGTATTTT. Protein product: CSVAPLLTGTDTQYF.

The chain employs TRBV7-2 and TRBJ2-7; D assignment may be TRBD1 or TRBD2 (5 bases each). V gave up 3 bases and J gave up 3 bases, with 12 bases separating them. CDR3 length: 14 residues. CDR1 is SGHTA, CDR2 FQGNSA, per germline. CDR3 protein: CASSLGPQRYEQYF. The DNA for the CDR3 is TGTGCCAGCAGCTTGGGACCACAACGCTACGAGCAGTACTTC. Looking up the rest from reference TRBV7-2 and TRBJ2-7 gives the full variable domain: GAGVSQSPSNKVTEKGKDVELRCDPISGHTALYWYRQSLGQGLEFLIYFQGNSAPDKSGLPSDRFSAERTGGSVSTLTIQRTQQEDSAVYLCASSLGPQRYEQYFGPGTRLTVT.

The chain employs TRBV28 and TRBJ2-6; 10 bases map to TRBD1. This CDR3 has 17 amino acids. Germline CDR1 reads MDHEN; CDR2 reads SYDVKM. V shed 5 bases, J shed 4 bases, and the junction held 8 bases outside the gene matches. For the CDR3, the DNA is TGTGCCAGCAGTATGACAGGGGGCGGGTCCGGGGCCAACGTCCTGACTTTC. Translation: CASSMTGGGSGANVLTF.

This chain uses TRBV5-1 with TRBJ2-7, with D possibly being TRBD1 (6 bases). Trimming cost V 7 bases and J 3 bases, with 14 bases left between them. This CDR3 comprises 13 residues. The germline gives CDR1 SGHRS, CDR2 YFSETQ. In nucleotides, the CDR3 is TGCGCCAGCGCAACAGGGTCGGGCTACGAGCAGTACTTC. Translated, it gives CASATGSGYEQYF.

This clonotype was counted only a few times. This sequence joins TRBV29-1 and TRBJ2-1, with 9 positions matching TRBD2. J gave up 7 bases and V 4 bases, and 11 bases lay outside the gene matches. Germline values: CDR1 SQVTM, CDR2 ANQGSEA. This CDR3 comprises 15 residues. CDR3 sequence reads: CSVGSPGLALNEQFF. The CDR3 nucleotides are TGCAGCGTTGGCTCTCCGGGACTAGCCCTTAATGAGCAGTTCTTC.

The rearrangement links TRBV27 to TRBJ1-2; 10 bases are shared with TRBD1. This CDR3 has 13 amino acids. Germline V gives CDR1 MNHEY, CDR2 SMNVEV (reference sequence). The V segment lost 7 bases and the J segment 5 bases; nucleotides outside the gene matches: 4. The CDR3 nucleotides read TGTGCCAGCATGGGGACAGGGGTTTATGGCTACACCTTC. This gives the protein CASMGTGVYGYTF.

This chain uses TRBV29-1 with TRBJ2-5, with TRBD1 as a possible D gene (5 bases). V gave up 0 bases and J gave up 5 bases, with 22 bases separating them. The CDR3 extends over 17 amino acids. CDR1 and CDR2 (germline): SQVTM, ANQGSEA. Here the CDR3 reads CSVEDLIGATTWETQYF. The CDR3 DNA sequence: TGCAGCGTTGAAGATTTGATAGGGGCCACCACCTGGGAGACCCAGTACTTC.

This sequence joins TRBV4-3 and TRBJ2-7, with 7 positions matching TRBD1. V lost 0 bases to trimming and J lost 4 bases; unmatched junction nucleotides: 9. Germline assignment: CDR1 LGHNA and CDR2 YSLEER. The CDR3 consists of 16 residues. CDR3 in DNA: TGCGCCAGCAGCCAAGATCTATACGGGACAGAGTACGAGCAGTACTTC. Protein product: CASSQDLYGTEYEQYF.

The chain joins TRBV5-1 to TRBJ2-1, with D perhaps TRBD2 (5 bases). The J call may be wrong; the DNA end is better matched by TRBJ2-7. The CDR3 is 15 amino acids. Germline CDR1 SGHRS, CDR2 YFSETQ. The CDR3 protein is CASKYASGSYNEQYF. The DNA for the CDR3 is TGCGCCAGCAAGTACGCGTCGGGATCCTACAATGAGCAGTACTTC.

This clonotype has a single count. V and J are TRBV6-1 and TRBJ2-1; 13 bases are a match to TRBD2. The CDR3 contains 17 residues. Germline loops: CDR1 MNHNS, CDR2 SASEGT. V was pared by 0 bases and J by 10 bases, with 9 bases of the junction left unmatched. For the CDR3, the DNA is TGTGCCAGCAGTGAAGCGTTATTGACTAGCGGGGGGCCAGAGCAGTTCTTC. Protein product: CASSEALLTSGGPEQFF.

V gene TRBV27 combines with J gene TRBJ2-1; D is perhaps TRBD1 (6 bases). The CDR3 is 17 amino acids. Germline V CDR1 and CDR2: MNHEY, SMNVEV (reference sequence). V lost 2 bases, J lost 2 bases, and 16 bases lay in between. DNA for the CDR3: TGTGCCAGCAGTTTAAACACTGGGACAACTACCTACAATGAGCAGTTCTTC. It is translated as CASSLNTGTTTYNEQFF.

The CDR3, as DNA: TGTGCCAGCAGCTCAAAAAGTGGGGCAGCAGATCAGCCCCAGCATTTT. It is translated as CASSSKSGAADQPQHF. The chain recombines TRBV6-2 or TRBV6-3 with TRBJ1-5; TRBD1 might be the D (5 bases). The CDR3 consists of 16 residues. Trimming left V 6 bases short and J 5 bases short, with 20 bases between. Germline lookup yields CDR1 MNHEY and CDR2 SVGEGT.

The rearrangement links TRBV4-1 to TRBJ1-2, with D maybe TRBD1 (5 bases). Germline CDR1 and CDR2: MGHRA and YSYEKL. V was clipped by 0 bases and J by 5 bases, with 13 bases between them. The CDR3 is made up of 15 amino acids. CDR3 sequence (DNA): TGCGCCAGCAGCCAAGAGGACAACTTGGGGTATGGCTACACCTTC. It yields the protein CASSQEDNLGYGYTF.

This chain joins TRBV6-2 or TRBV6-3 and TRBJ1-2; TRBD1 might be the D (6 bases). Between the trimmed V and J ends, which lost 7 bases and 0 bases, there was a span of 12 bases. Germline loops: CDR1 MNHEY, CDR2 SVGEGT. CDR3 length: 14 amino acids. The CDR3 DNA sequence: TGTGCCAGCACCGTGACAGGAACTAACTATGGCTACACCTTC. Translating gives CASTVTGTNYGYTF.

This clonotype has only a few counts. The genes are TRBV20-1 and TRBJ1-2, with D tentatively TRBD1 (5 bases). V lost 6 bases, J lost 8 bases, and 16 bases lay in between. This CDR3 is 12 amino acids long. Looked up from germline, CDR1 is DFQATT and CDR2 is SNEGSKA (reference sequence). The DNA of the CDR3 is TGCAGTGCCAGGGCTCAGGGTTACGGCTACACCTTC. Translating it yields CSARAQGYGYTF.

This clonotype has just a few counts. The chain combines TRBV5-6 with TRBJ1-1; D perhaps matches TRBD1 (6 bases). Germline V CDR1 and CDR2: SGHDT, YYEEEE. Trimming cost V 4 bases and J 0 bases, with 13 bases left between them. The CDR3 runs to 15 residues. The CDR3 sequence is CASSITGTMNTEAFF. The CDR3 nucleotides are TGTGCCAGCAGCATCACAGGGACCATGAACACTGAAGCTTTCTTT.

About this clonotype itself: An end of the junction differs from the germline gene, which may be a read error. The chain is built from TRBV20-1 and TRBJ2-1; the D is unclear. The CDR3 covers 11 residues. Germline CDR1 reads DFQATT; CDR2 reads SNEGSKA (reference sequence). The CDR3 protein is CGATSQNEQFF. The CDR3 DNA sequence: TGCGGTGCCACATCGCAGAATGAGCAGTTCTTC.

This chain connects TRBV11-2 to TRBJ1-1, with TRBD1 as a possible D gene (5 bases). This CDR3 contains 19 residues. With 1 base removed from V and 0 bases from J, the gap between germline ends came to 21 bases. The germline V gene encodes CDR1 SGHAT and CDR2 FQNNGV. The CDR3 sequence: CASSLVGPPNAQLNTEAFF. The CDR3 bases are TGTGCCAGCAGCTTAGTGGGGCCTCCGAATGCCCAACTGAACACTGAAGCTTTCTTT.

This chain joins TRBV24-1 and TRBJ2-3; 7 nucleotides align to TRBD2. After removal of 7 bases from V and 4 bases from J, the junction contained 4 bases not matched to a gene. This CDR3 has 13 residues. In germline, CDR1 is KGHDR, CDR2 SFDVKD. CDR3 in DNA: TGTGCCACCAGAGCGGGGTGGGCAGATACGCAGTATTTT. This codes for CATRAGWADTQYF.

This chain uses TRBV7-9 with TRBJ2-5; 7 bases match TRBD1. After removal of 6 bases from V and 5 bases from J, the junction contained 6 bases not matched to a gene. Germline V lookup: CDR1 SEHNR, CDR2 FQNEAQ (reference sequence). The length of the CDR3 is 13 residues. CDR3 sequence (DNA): TGTGCCAGCAGGATAGGGGGCTTTGAGACCCAGTACTTC. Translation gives CASRIGGFETQYF.

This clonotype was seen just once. The CDR3 nucleotides are TGTGCCAGCAGCCCGGGATGGGGAAACACCATATATTTT. Protein product: CASSPGWGNTIYF. This chain joins TRBV7-2 and TRBJ1-3; D remains ambiguous. The length of the CDR3 is 13 residues. V was cut by 5 bases and J by 4 bases, with 9 bases left in between. Germline CDR1 SGHTA, CDR2 FQGNSA.

In nucleotides, the CDR3 is TGTGCCAGCAGCCTGGCTAGCGGGGGCCACAATGAGCAGTTCTTC. It translates to CASSLASGGHNEQFF. The gene calls are TRBV6-1 and TRBJ2-1; 10 bases line up with TRBD2. The CDR3 has 15 residues. Germline V CDR1 and CDR2: MNHNS, SASEGT. The junction had 7 bases not matched to a gene; V was cut back by 6 bases and J by 5 bases.

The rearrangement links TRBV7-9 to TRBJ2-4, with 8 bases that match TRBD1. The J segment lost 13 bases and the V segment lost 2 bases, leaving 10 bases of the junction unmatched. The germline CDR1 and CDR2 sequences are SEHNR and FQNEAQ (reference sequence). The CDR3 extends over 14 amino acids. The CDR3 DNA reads TGTGCCAGCAGCTTAAGGCAGGGGGCGGAAGAGCAGTACTTC. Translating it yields CASSLRQGAEEQYF.

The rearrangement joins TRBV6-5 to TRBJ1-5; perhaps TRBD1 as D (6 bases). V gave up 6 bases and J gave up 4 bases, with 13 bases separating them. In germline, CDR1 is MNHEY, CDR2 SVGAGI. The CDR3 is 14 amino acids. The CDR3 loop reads CASRVGGPNQPQHF. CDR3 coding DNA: TGTGCCAGCAGGGTCGGGGGCCCAAATCAGCCCCAGCATTTT.

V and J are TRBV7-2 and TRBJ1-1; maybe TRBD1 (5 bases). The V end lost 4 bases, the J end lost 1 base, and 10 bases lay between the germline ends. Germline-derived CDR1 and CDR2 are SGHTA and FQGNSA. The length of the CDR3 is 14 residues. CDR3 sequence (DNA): TGTGCCAGCAGCTGGGACCCTAAGAACACTGAAGCTTTCTTT. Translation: CASSWDPKNTEAFF.

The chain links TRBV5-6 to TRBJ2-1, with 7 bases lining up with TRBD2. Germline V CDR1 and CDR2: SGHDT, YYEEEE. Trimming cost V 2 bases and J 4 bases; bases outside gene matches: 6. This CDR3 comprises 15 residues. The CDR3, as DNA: TGTGCCAGCAGCTTCTTAGGCGGGGGTTACAATGAGCAGTTCTTC. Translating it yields CASSFLGGGYNEQFF.

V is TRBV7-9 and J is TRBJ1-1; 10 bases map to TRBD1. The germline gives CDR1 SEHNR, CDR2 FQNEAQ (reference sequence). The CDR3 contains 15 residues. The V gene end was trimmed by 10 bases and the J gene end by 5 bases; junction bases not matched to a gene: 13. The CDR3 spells CAIRDRGEVRTEAFF. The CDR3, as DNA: TGTGCCATACGGGACAGGGGTGAGGTCAGGACTGAAGCTTTCTTT.

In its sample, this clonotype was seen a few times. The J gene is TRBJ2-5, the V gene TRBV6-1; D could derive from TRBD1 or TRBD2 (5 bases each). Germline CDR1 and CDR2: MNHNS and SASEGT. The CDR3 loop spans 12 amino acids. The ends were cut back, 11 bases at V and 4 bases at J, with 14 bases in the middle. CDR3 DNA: TGTGCCGAAGCTAGGGACGGAGAGACCCAGTACTTC. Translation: CAEARDGETQYF.

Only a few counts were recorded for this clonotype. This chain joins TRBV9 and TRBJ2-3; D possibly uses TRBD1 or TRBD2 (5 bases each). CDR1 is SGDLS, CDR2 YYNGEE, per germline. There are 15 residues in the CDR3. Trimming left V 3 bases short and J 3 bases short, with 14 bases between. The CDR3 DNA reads TGTGCCAGCAGCGCAGGGACCATGGGGACAGATACGCAGTATTTT. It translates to CASSAGTMGTDTQYF.